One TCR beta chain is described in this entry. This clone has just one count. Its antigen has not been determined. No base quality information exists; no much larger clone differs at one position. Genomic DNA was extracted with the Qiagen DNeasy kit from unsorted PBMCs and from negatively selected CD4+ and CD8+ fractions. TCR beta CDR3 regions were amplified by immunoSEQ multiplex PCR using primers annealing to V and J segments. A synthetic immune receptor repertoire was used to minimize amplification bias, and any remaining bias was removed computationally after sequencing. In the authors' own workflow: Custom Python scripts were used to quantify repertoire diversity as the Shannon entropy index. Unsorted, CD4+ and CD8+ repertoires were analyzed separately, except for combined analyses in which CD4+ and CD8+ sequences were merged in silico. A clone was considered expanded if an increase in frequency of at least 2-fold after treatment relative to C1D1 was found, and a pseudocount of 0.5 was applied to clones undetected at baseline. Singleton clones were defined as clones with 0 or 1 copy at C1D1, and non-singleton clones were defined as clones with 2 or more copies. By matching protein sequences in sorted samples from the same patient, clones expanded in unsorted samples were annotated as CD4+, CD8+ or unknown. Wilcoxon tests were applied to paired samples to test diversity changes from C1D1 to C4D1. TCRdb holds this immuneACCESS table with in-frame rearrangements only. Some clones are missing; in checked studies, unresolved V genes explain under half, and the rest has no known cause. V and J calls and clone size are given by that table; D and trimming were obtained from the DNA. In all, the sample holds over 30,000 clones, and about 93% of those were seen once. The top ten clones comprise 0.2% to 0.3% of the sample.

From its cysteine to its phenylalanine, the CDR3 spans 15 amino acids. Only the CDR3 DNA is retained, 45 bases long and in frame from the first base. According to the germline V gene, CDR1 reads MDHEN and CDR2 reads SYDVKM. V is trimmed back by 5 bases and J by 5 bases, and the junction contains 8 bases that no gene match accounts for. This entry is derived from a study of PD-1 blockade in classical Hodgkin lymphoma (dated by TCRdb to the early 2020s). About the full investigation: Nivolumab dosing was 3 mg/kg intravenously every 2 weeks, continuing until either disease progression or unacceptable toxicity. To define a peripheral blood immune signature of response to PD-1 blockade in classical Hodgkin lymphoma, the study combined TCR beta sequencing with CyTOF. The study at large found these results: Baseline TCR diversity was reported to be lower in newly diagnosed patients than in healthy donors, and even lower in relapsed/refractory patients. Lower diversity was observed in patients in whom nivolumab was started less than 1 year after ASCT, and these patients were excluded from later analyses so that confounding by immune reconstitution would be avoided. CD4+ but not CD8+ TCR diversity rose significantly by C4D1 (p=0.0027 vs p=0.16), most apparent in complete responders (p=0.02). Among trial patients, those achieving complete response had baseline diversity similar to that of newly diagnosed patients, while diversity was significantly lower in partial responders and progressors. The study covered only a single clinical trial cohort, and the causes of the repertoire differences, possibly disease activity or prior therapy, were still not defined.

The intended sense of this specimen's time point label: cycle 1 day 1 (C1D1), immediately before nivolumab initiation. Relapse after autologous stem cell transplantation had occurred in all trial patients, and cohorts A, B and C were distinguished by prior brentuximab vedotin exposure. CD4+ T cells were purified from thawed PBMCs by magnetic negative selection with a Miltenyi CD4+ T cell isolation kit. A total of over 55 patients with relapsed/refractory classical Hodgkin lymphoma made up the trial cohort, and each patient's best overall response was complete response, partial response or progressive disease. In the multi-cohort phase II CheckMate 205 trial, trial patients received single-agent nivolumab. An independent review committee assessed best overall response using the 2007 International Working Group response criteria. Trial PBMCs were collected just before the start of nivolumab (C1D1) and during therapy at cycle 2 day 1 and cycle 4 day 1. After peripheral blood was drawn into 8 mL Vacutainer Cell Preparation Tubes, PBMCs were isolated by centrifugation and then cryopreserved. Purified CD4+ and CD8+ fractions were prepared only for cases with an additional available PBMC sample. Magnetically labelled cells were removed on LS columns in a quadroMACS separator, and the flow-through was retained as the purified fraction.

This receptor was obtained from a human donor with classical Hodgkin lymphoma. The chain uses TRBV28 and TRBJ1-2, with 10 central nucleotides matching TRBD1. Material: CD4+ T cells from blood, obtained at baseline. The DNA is TGTGCCAGCAGTATGTGGACAGGGGGTATTTATGGCTACACCTTC. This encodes CASSMWTGGIYGYTF.